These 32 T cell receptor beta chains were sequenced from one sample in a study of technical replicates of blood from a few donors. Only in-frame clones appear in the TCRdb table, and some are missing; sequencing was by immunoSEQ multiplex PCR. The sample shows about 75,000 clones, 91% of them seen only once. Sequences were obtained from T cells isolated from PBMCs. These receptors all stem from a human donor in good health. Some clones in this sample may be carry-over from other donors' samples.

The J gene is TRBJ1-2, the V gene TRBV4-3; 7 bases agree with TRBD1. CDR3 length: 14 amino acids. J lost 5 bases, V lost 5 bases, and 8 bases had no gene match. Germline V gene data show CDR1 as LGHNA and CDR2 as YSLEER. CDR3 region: CASSYTGTAYGYTF. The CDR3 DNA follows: TGCGCCAGCAGCTACACCGGGACAGCTTATGGCTACACCTTC.

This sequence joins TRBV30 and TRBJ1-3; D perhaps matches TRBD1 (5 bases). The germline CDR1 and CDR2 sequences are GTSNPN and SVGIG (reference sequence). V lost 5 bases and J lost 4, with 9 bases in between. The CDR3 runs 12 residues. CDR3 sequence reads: CAWSPGGNTIYF. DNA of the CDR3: TGTGCCTGGTCCCCAGGGGGAAACACCATATATTTT.

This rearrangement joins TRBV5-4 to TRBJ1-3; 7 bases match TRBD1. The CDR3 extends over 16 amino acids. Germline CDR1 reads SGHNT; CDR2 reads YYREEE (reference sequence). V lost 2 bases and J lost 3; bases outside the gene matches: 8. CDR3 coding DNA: TGTGCCAGCAGCTTCTCTGCGGACAGGAATGGAAACACCATATATTTT. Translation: CASSFSADRNGNTIYF.

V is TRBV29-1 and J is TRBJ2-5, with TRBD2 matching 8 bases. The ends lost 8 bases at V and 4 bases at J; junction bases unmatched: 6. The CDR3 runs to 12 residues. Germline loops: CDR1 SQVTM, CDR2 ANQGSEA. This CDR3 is CSSPGRGETQYF. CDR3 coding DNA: TGCAGCTCGCCCGGGAGGGGAGAGACCCAGTACTTC. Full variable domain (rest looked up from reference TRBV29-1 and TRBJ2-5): SAVISQKPSRDICQRGTSLTIQCQVDSQVTMMFWYRQQPGQSLTLIATANQGSEATYESGFVIDKFPISRPNLTFSTLTVSNMSPEDSSIYLCSSPGRGETQYFGPGTRLLVL.

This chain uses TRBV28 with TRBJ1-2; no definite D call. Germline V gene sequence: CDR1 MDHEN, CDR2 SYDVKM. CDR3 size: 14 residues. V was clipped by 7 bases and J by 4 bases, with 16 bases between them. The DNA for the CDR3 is TGTGCCAGCATCACTTCAGGCAGCATCTATGGCTACACCTTC. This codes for CASITSGSIYGYTF.

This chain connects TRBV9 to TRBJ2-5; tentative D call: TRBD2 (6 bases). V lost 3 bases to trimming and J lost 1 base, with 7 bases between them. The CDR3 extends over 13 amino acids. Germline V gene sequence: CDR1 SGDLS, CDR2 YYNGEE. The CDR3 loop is CASSAGLQETQYF. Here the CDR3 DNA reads TGTGCCAGCAGCGCGGGACTCCAAGAGACCCAGTACTTC.

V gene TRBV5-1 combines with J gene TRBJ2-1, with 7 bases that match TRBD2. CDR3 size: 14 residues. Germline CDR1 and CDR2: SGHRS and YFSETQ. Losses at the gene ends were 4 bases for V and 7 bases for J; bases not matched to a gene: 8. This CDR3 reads CASSPSGSRNEQFF. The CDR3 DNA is TGCGCCAGCAGCCCTAGCGGATCGAGGAATGAGCAGTTCTTC.

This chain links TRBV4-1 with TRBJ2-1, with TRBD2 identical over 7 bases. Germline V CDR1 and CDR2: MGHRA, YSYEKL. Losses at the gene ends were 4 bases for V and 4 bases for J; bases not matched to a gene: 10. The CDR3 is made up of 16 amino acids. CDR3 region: CASSPTLADTYNEQFF. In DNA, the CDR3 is TGCGCCAGCAGCCCGACCCTAGCGGACACGTACAATGAGCAGTTCTTC.

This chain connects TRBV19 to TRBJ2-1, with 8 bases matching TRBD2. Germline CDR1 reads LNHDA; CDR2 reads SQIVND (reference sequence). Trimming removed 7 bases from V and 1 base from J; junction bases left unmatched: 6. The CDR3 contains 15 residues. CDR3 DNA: TGTGCCAGTACCCATAGCGGGAATTCCTACAATGAGCAGTTCTTC. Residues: CASTHSGNSYNEQFF.

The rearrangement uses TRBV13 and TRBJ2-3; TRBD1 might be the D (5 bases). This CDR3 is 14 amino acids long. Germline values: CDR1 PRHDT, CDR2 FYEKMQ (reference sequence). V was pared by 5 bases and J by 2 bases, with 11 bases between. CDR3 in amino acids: CASSRTQATDTQYF. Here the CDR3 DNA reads TGTGCCAGCAGCCGTACACAGGCCACAGATACGCAGTATTTT.

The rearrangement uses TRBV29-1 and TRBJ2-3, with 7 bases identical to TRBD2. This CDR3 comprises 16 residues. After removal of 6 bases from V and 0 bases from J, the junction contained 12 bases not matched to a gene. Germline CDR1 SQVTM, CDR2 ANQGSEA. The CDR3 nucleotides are TGCAGCGTGGGGGGAGCTGGGGGGGGTAGCACAGATACGCAGTATTTT. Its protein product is CSVGGAGGGSTDTQYF.

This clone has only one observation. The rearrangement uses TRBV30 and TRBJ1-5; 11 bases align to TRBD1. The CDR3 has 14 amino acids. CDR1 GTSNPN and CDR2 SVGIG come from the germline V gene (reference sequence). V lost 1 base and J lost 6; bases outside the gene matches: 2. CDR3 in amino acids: CAWSGTGGGQPQHF. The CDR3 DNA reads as TGTGCCTGGAGTGGGACAGGGGGCGGTCAGCCCCAGCATTTT.

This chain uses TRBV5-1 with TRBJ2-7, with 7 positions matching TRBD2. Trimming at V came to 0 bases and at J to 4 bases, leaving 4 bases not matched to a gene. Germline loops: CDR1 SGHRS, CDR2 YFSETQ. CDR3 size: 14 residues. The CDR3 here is CASSLVAGEYEQYF. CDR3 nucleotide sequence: TGCGCCAGCAGCTTGGTTGCGGGGGAATACGAGCAGTACTTC.

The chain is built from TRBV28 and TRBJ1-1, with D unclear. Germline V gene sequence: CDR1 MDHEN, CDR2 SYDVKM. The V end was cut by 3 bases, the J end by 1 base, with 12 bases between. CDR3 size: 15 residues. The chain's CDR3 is CASSLVGSRNTEAFF. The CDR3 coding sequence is TGTGCCAGCAGTTTGGTGGGGAGCAGGAACACTGAAGCTTTCTTT. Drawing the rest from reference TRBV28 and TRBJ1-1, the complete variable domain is DVKVTQSSRYLVKRTGEKVFLECVQDMDHENMFWYRQDPGLGLRLIYFSYDVKMKEKGDIPEGYSVSREKKERFSLILESASTNQTSMYLCASSLVGSRNTEAFFGQGTRLTVV.

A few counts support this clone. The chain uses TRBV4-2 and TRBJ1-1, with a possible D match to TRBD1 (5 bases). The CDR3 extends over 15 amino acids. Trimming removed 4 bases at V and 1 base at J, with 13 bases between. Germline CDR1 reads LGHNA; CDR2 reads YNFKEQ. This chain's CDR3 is CASSPGGVENTEAFF. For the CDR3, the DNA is TGTGCCAGCAGCCCCGGGGGGGTGGAGAACACTGAAGCTTTCTTT.

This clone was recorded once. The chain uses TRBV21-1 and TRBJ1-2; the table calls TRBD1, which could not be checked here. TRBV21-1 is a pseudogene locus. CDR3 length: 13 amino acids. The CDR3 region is CASSKAKGLGYTF. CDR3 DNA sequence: TGTGCCAGCAGCAAAGCTAAGGGGCTCGGCTACACCTTC.

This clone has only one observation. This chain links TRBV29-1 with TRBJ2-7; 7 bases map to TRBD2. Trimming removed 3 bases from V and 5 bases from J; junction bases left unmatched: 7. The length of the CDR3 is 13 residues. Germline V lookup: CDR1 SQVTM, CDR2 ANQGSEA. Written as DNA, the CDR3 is TGCAGCGTTGAGGGGAGGGCCGGCGACGAGCAGTACTTC. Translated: CSVEGRAGDEQYF.

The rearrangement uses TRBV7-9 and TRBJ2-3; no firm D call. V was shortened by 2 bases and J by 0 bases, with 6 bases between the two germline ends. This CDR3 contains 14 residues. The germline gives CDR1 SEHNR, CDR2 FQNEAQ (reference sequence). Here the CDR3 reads CASSLQTSTDTQYF. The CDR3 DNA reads TGTGCCAGCAGCTTACAGACAAGCACAGATACGCAGTATTTT. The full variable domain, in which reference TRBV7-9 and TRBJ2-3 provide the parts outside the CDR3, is DTGVSQNPRHKITKRGQNVTFRCDPISEHNRLYWYRQTLGQGPEFLTYFQNEAQLEKSRLLSDRFSAERPKGSFSTLEIQRTEQGDSAMYLCASSLQTSTDTQYFGPGTRLTVL.

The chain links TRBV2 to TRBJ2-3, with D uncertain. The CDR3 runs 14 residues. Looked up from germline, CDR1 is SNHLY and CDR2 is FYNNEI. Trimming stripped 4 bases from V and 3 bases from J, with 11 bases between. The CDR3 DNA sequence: TGTGCCAGCAGTGCTACGAGTCCTACAGATACGCAGTATTTT. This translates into CASSATSPTDTQYF.

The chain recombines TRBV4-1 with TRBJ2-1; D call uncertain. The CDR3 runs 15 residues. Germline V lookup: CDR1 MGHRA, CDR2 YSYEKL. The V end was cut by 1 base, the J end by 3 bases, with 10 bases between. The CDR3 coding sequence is TGCGCCAGCAGCCAAGGAACATCCAACTACAATGAGCAGTTCTTC. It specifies CASSQGTSNYNEQFF.

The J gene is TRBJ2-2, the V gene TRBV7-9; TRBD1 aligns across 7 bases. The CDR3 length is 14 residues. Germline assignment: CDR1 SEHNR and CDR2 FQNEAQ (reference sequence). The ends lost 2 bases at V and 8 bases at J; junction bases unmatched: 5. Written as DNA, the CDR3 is TGTGCCAGCAGCTTAAGGACAGGTTCTGGGGAGCTGTTTTTT. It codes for CASSLRTGSGELFF.

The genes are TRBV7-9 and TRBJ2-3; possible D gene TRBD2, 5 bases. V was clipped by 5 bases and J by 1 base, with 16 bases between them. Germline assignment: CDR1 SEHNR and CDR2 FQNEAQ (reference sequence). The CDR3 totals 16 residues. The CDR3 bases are TGTGCCAGCAGCACCAAGCGGCTCACGGGCACAGATACGCAGTATTTT. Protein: CASSTKRLTGTDTQYF.

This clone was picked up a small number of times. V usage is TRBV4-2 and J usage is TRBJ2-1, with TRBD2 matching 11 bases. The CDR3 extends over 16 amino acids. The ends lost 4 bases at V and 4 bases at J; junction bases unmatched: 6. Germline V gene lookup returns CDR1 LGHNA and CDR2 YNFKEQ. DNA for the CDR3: TGTGCCAGCAGCCGCGATACTAGCGGGAGTTACAATGAGCAGTTCTTC. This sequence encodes CASSRDTSGSYNEQFF.

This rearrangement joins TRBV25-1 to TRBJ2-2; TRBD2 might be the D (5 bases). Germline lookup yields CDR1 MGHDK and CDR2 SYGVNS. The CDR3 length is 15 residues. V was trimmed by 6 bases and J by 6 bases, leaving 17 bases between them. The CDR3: CASSRRLEVAGELFF. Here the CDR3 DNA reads TGTGCCAGCAGCCGGAGGCTAGAAGTCGCCGGGGAGCTGTTTTTT.

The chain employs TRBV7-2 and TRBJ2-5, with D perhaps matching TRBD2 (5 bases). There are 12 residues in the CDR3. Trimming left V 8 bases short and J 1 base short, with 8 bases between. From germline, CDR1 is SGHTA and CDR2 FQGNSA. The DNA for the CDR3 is TGTGCCAGCGGGAGACGCCAAGAGACCCAGTACTTC. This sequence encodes CASGRRQETQYF. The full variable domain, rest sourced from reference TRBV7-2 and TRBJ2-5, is GAGVSQSPSNKVTEKGKDVELRCDPISGHTALYWYRQSLGQGLEFLIYFQGNSAPDKSGLPSDRFSAERTGGSVSTLTIQRTQQEDSAVYLCASGRRQETQYFGPGTRLLVL.

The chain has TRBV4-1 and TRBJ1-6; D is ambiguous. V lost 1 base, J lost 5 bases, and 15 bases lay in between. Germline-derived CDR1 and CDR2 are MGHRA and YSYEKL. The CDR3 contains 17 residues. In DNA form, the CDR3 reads TGCGCCAGCAGCCAAGGTCTTAGTAGAGGAAATAATTCACCCCTCCACTTT. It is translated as CASSQGLSRGNNSPLHF.

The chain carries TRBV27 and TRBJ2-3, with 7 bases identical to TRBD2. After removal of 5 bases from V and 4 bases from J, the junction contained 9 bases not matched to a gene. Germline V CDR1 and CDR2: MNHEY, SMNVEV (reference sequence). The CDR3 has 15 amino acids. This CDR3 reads CASSPVGGVADTQYF. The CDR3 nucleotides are TGTGCCAGCAGTCCCGTTGGGGGGGTGGCAGATACGCAGTATTTT.

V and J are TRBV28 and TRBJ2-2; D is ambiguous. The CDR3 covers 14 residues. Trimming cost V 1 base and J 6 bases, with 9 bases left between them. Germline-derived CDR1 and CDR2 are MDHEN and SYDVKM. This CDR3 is CASSLLEAAGELFF. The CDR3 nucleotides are TGTGCCAGCAGTTTATTAGAGGCGGCCGGGGAGCTGTTTTTT. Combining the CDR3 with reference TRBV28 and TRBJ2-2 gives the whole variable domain DVKVTQSSRYLVKRTGEKVFLECVQDMDHENMFWYRQDPGLGLRLIYFSYDVKMKEKGDIPEGYSVSREKKERFSLILESASTNQTSMYLCASSLLEAAGELFFGEGSRLTVL.

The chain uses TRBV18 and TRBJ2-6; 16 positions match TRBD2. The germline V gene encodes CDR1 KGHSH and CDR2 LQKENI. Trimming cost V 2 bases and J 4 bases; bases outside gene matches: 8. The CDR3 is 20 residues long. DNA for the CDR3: TGTGCCAGCTCACCAGGGACTAGCGGGGGGGCTGGTACCGGGGCCAACGTCCTGACTTTC. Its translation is CASSPGTSGGAGTGANVLTF.

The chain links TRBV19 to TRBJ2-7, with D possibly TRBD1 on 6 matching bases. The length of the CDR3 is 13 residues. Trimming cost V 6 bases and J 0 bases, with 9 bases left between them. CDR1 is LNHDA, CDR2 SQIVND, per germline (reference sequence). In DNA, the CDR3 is TGTGCCAGTAGGGGGGACACCTCCTACGAGCAGTACTTC. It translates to CASRGDTSYEQYF.

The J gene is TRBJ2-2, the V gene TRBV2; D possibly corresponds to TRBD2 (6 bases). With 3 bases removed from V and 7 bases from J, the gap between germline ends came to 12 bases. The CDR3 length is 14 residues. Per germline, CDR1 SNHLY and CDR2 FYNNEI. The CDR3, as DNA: TGTGCCAGCAGTGAGTTAGGGGAGGTCGGGGAGCTGTTTTTT. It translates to CASSELGEVGELFF.

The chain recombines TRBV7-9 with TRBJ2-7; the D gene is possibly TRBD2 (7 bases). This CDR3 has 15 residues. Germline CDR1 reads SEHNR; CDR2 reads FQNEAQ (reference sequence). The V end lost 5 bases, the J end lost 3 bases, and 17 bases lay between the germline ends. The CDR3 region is CASSPYGGQGYEQYF. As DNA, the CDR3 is TGTGCCAGCAGCCCCTACGGGGGGCAGGGCTACGAGCAGTACTTC.